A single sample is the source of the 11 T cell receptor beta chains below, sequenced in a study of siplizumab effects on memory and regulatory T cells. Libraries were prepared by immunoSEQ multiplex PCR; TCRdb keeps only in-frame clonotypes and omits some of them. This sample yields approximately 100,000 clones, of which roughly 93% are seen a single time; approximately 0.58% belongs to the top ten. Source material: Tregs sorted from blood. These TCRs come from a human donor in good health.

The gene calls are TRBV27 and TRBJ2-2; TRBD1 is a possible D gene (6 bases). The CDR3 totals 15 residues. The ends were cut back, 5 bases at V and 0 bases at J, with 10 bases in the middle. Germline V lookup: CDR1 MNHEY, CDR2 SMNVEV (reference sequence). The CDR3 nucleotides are TGTGCCAGCAGTCCGGACAGAGCGAACACCGGGGAGCTGTTTTTT. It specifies CASSPDRANTGELFF.

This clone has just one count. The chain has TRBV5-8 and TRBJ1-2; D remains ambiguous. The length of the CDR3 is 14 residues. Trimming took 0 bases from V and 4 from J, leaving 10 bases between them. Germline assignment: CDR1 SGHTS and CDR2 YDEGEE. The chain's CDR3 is CASSLAETLYGYTF. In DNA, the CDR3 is TGTGCCAGCAGCTTGGCAGAAACCCTCTATGGCTACACCTTC.

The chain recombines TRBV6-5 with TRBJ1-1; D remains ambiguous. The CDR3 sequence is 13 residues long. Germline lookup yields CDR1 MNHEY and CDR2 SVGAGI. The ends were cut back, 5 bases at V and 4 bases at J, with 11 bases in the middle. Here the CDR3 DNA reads TGTGCCAGCAGTAGCACCCGAGTCACTGAAGCTTTCTTT. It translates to CASSSTRVTEAFF.

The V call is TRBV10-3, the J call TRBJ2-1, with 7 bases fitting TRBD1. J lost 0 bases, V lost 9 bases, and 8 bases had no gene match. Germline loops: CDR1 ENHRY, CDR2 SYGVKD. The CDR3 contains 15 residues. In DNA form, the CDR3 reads TGTGCCATAAGAACTAGGGACAGCTCCTACAATGAGCAGTTCTTC. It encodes CAIRTRDSSYNEQFF.

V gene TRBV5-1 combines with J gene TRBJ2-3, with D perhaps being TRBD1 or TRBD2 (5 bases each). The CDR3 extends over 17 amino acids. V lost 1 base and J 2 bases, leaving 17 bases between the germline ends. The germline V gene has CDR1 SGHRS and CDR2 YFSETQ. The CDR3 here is CASSLLGTPLLTDTQYF. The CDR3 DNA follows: TGCGCCAGCAGCTTGCTCGGGACCCCCCTCCTCACAGATACGCAGTATTTT.

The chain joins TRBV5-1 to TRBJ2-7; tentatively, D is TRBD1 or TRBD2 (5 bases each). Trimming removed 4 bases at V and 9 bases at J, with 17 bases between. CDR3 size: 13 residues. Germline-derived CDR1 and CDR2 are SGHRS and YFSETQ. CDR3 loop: CASSGGPGVSQYF. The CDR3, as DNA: TGCGCCAGCAGCGGGGGACCCGGGGTTTCGCAGTACTTC.

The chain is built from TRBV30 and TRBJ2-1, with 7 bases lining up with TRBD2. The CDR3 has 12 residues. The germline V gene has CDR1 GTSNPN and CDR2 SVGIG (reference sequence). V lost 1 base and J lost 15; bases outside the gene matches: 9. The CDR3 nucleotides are TGTGCCTGGAGTGAAAGGACTAGAGGGCCGTTCTTC. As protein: CAWSERTRGPFF.

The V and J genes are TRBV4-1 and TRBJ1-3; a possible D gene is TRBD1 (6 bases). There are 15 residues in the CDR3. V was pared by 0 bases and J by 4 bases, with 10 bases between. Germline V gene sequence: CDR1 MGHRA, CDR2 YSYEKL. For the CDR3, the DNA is TGCGCCAGCAGCCAAGATGCGGGGACAGGAAACACCATATATTTT. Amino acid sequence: CASSQDAGTGNTIYF.

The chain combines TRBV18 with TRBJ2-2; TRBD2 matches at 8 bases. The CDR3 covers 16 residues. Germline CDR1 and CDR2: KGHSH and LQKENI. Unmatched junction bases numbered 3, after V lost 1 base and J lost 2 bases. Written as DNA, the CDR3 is TGTGCCAGCTCACCACGGGGGACTAGAAACACCGGGGAGCTGTTTTTT. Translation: CASSPRGTRNTGELFF. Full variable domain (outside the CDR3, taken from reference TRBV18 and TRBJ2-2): NAGVMQNPRHLVRRRGQEARLRCSPMKGHSHVYWYRQLPEEGLKFMVYLQKENIIDESGMPKERFSAEFPKEGPSILRIQQVVRGDSAAYFCASSPRGTRNTGELFFGEGSRLTVL.

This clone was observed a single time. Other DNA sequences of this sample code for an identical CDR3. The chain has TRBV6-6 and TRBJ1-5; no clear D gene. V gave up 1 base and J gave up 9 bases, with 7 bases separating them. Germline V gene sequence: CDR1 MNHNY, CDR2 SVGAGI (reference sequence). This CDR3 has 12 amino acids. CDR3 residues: CASSYLYSPQHF. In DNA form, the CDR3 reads TGTGCCAGCAGTTACTTGTATTCGCCCCAGCATTTT.

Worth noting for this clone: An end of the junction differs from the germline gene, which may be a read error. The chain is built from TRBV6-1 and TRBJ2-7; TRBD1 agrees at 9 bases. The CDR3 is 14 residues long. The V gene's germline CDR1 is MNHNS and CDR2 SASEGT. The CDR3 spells CASSEGTGSYEQYF. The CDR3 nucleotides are TGTGCCAGCAGCGAAGGGACAGGGTCCTACGAGCAGTACTTC.